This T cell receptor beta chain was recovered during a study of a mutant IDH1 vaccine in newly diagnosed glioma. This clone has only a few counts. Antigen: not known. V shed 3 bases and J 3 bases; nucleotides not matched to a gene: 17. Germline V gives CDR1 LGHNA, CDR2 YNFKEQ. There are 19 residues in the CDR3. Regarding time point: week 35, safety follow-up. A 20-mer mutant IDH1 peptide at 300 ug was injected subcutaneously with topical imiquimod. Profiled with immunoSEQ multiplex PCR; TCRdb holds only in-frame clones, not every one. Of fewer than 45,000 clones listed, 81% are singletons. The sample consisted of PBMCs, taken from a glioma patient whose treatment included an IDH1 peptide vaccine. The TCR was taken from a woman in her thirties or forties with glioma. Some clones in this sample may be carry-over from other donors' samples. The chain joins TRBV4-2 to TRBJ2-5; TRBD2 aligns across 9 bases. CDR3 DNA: TGTGCCAGCAGCCACTCACGGGAGATAGCGGGAGCCATTAAAGAGACCCAGTACTTC. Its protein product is CASSHSREIAGAIKETQYF.